This T cell receptor beta chain stems from a study of identical twins. Findings of the study overall: Insertions ran lower in abundant cord blood beta clonotypes, though not in memory repertoires.

A universal primer site arose from template switching, and cDNA bore unique molecular identifiers. One entry per CDR3 protein, called by TCRdb with MiXCR from the 5' RACE reads. Of 700,000 or so distinct CDR3 sequences in the sample, 21% were seen once. A word on this clonotype: What it recognizes is unknown.

The length of the CDR3 is 16 residues. Trimming shortened V by 1 base and J by 5 bases, and 17 bases separated the two germline ends. The same specimen was also included in a second study, on T cells expressing NK-cell markers. That source adds: The authors derived TCR beta repertoires from sorted CD3+CD56+NKG2C+, CD3+CD56+NKG2C- and CD3+CD56-NKG2C+ T cells. Leadership of the CD3+CD56-NKG2C+ fraction also belonged to these clonotypes in a handful of donors.

Input material: PBMCs. This receptor was obtained from a woman younger than 35 in good health. The chain uses TRBV12-3 or TRBV12-4 and TRBJ2-5; weak D call: TRBD1 (6 bases). The CDR3 loop is CASSLDMGASWETQYF. CDR3 sequence (DNA): TGTGCCAGCAGTTTAGACATGGGGGCCTCCTGGGAGACCCAGTACTTC.